One sample yielded the 20 T cell receptor beta chains listed below, sequenced in a study of T cells expressing NK-cell markers. From its re-call of the 5' RACE reads, TCRdb lists each CDR3 protein once, without DNA. The record lists about 410,000 distinct CDR3 sequences, of which the ten most abundant hold about 10%. Sample: blood T cells: a sorted CD56 or NKG2C T cell subset, CD4+ or CD8+ T cells, or bulk PBMC T cells (not recorded which). These receptor sequences come from a woman between 50 and 59 years old in good health.

The chain is built from TRBV5-1 and TRBJ2-5; the TCRdb call, TRBD2, lacks DNA for checking. CDR1 SGHRS and CDR2 YFSETQ come from the germline V gene. CDR3 size: 17 residues. The CDR3 is CASSSGLAGGFQETQYF.

The genes are TRBV15 and TRBJ2-1. This CDR3 is 13 amino acids long. Per germline, CDR1 LNHNV and CDR2 YYDKDF (reference sequence). The CDR3 protein is CATSRDGHNEQFF.

This chain links TRBV2 with TRBJ1-6. The CDR3 runs to 15 residues. The germline V gene encodes CDR1 SNHLY and CDR2 FYNNEI. CDR3 sequence: CASSATDGDNSPLHF.

The rearrangement uses TRBV5-1 and TRBJ2-7; absent DNA, TCRdb's TRBD1 call cannot be checked. CDR1 and CDR2 (germline): SGHRS, YFSETQ. The CDR3 consists of 13 residues. The CDR3 region is CASSYTQEYEQYF.

This rearrangement joins TRBV19 to TRBJ1-5. Germline CDR1 and CDR2: LNHDA and SQIVND (reference sequence). The CDR3 totals 13 residues. CDR3 amino acids: CASQGQRNQPQHF.

The chain carries TRBV9 and TRBJ2-3; TCRdb names TRBD1, which stays unverified in the absence of DNA. The germline V gene encodes CDR1 SGDLS and CDR2 YYNGEE. The CDR3 runs to 15 residues. CDR3 sequence: CASSVASGEGDTQYF. Looking up the rest from reference TRBV9 and TRBJ2-3 gives the full variable domain: DSGVTQTPKHLITATGQRVTLRCSPRSGDLSVYWYQQSLDQGLQFLIQYYNGEERAKGNILERFSAQQFPDLHSELNLSSLELGDSALYFCASSVASGEGDTQYFGPGTRLTVL.

The chain joins TRBV3-1 to TRBJ2-5; the D call from TCRdb, TRBD2, cannot be confirmed without DNA. Germline CDR1 reads LGHDT; CDR2 reads YNNKEL (reference sequence). The CDR3 is 19 residues long. CDR3 residues: CASSRQTSGSSLLAETQYF.

The rearrangement links TRBV3-1 to TRBJ2-1. This CDR3 is built from 13 residues. Germline CDR1 and CDR2: LGHDT and YNNKEL (reference sequence). The CDR3 sequence is CASSQGEYNEQFF.

The rearrangement uses TRBV12-3 or TRBV12-4 and TRBJ2-4; the D call from TCRdb, TRBD1, cannot be confirmed without DNA. The CDR3 has 12 residues. The CDR3: CASSSLSVPSYF.

The chain joins TRBV7-9 to TRBJ2-7; TCRdb returns TRBD2, unconfirmable since there is no DNA. Germline V gene data show CDR1 as SEHNR and CDR2 as FQNEAQ (reference sequence). The CDR3 has 16 residues. CDR3: CASSLVPGAGEGEQYF.

The CDR3 region is CASSLKVVEANGDEQFF. V usage is TRBV12-3 or TRBV12-4 and J usage is TRBJ2-1; TCRdb picks TRBD2, but there is no DNA to check that call. CDR3 length equals 17 residues.

The chain has TRBV5-1 and TRBJ2-3; TCRdb names TRBD1, which stays unverified in the absence of DNA. The CDR3 has 13 amino acids. Germline assignment: CDR1 SGHRS and CDR2 YFSETQ. The CDR3 reads CASSTWTTDTQYF.

V and J are TRBV19 and TRBJ2-5; TCRdb gives TRBD1 as the D gene, but with no DNA this cannot be confirmed. In germline, CDR1 is LNHDA, CDR2 SQIVND (reference sequence). This CDR3 is built from 16 residues. Here the CDR3 reads CASSSPPGTGQETQYF.

CDR3 sequence: CSAAGPTYNEQFF. The chain joins TRBV20-1 to TRBJ2-1; the D call from TCRdb, TRBD1, cannot be confirmed without DNA. The CDR3 consists of 13 residues. Germline lookup yields CDR1 DFQATT and CDR2 SNEGSKA (reference sequence).

This chain connects TRBV5-1 to TRBJ2-7; TCRdb proposes TRBD2, but this gene call is untestable without DNA. Germline assignment: CDR1 SGHRS and CDR2 YFSETQ. This CDR3 spans 15 amino acids. The CDR3 sequence is CASSFIAGGRSEQYF.

The gene calls are TRBV5-1 and TRBJ2-7; the D call from TCRdb, TRBD1, cannot be confirmed without DNA. This CDR3 spans 16 amino acids. Per the germline V gene, CDR1 is SGHRS and CDR2 is YFSETQ. The CDR3 protein is CASSFGDRGPSYEQYF.

The V call is TRBV30, the J call TRBJ1-1. Per germline, CDR1 GTSNPN and CDR2 SVGIG (reference sequence). The CDR3 loop spans 11 amino acids. CDR3 in amino acids: CAWIARTGAFF.

The rearrangement joins TRBV11-2 to TRBJ2-2. Germline CDR1 and CDR2: SGHAT and FQNNGV. This CDR3 comprises 16 residues. The CDR3 sequence: CASSLVTVPNTGELFF.

This rearrangement joins TRBV12-3 or TRBV12-4 to TRBJ2-1; absent DNA, TCRdb's TRBD2 call cannot be checked. This CDR3 spans 17 amino acids. CDR3 sequence reads: CASRNQLPGLAGNEQFF.

The chain couples TRBV3-1 to TRBJ1-2; lacking DNA, the TRBD1 call made by TCRdb goes unchecked. Germline V gene data show CDR1 as LGHDT and CDR2 as YNNKEL (reference sequence). CDR3 length: 15 residues. The CDR3 region is CASSRQQTGTGGYTF. Full variable domain (remainder filled in from reference TRBV3-1 and TRBJ1-2): DTAVSQTPKYLVTQMGNDKSIKCEQNLGHDTMYWYKQDSKKFLKIMFSYNNKELIINETVPNRFSPKSPDKAHLNLHINSLELGDSAVYFCASSRQQTGTGGYTFGSGTRLTVV.